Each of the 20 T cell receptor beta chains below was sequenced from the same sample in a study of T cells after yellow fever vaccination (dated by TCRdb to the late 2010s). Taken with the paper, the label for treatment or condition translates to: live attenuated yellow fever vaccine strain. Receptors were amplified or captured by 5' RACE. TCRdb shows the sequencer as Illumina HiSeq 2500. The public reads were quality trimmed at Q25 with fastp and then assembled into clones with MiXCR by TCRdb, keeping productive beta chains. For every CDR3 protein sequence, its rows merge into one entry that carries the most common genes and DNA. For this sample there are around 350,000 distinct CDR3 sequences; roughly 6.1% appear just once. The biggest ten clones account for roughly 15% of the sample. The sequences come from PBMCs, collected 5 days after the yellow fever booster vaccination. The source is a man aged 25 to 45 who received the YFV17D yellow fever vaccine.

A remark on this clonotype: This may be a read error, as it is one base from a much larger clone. CDR3 nucleotides: TGCTGTGCTAGAGAAGGGACTAGCGGGAGTCGGGGGGACGAGCAGTACTTC. The encoded protein is CCAREGTSGSRGDEQYF. The gene calls are TRBV20-1 and TRBJ2-7; 14 nucleotides agree with TRBD2. The CDR3 loop spans 17 amino acids. Germline CDR1 is DFQATT and CDR2 is SNEGSKA (reference sequence).

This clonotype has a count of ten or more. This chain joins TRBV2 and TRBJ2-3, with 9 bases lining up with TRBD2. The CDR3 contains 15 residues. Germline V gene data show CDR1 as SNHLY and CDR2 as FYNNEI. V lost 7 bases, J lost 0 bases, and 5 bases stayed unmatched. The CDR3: CASNRLAVSTDTQYF. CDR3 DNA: TGTGCCAGCAACAGACTAGCGGTCAGCACAGATACGCAGTATTTT.

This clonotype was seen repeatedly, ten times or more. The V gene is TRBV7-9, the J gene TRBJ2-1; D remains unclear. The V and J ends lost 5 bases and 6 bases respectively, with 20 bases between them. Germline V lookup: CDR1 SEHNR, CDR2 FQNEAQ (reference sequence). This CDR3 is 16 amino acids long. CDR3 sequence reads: CASSTPRSRVGNEQFF. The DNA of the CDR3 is TGTGCCAGCAGCACCCCCAGGTCACGGGTCGGCAATGAGCAGTTCTTC.

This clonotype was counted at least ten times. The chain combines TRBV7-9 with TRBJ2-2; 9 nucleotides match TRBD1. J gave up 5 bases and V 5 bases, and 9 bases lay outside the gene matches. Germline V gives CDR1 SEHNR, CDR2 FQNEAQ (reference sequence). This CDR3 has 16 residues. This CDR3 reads CASSPWDRDRTGELFF. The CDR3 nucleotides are TGTGCCAGCAGCCCCTGGGACAGGGATCGAACCGGGGAGCTGTTTTTT.

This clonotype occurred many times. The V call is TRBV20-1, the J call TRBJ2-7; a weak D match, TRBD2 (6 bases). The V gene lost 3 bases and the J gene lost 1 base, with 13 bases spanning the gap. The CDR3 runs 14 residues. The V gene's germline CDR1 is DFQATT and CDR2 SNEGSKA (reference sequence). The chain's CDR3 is CSARDYISSYEQYF. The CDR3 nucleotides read TGCAGTGCTAGGGACTATATTAGTTCCTACGAGCAGTACTTC.

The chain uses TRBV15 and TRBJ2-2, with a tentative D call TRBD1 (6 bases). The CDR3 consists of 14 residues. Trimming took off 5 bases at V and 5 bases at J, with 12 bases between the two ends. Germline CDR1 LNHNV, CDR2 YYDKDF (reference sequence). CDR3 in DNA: TGTGCCACCAGCGTCGACAGGAAGACCGGGGAGCTGTTTTTT. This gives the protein CATSVDRKTGELFF.

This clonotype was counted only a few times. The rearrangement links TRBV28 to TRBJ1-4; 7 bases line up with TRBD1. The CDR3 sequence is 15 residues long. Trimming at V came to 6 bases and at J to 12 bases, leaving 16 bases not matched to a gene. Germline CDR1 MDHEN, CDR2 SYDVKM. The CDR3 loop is CASRTGDSQKMELFF. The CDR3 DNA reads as TGTGCCAGCAGAACTGGGGACAGCCAAAAAATGGAACTGTTTTTT.

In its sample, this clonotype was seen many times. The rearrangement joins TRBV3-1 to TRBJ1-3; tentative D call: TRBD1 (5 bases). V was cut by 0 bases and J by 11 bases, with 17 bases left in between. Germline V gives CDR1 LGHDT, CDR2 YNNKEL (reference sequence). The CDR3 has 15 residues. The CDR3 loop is CASSQEGRTGEPIYF. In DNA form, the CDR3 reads TGTGCCAGCAGCCAAGAGGGACGGACTGGTGAGCCCATATATTTT.

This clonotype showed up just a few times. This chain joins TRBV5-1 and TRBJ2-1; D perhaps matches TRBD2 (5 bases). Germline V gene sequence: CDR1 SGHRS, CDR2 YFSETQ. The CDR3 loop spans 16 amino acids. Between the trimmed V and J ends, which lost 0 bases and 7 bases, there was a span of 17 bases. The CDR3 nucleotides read TGCGCCAGCAGCTTGGCTAGCTCCGACCCGCGGAATGAGCAGTTCTTC. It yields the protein CASSLASSDPRNEQFF.

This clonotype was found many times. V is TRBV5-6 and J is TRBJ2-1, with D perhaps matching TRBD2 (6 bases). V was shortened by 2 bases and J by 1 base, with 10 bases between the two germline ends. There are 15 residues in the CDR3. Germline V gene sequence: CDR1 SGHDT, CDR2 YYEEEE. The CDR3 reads CASSFRGVSYNEQFF. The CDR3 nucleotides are TGTGCCAGCAGCTTCCGCGGGGTTTCCTACAATGAGCAGTTCTTC.

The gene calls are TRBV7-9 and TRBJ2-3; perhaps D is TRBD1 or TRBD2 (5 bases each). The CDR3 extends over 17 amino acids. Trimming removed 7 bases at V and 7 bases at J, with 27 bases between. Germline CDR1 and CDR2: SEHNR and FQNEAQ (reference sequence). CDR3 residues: CASTSDLGPGSINTQYF. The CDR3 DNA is TGTGCCAGCACCTCTGACCTGGGACCAGGGAGTATCAATACGCAGTATTTT.

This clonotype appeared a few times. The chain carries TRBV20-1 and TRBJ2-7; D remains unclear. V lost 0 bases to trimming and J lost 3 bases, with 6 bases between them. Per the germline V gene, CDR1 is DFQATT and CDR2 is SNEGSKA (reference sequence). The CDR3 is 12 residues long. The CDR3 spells CSARDRIYEQYF. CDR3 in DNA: TGCAGTGCTAGAGACAGGATCTACGAGCAGTACTTC.

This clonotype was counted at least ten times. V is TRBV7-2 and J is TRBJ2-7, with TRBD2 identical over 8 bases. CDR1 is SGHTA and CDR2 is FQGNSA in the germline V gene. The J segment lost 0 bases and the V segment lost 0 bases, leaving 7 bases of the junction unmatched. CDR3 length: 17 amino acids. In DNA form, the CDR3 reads TGTGCCAGCAGCTTAGCCGTAGCGGGGTCACCCTCCTACGAGCAGTACTTC. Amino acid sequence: CASSLAVAGSPSYEQYF.

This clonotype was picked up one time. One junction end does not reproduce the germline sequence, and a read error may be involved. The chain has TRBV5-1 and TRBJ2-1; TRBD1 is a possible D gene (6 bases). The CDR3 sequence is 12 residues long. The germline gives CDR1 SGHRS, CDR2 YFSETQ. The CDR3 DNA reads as TGCGCCAGCAGCCTTGATGACAGGCCCCCTTCCTTC. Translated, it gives CASSLDDRPPSF.

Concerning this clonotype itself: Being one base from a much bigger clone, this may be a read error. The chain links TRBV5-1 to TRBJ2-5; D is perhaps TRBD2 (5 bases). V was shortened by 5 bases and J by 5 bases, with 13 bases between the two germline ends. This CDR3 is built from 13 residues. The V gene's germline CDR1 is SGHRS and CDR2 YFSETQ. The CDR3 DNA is TGCGCCAGCAGGTCAACTAGAAGGGAGACCCAGTACTTC. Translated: CASRSTRRETQYF. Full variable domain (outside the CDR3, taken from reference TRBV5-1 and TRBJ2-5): KAGVTQTPRYLIKTRGQQVTLSCSPISGHRSVSWYQQTPGQGLQFLFEYFSETQRNKGNFPGRFSGRQFSNSRSEMNVSTLELGDSALYLCASRSTRRETQYFGPGTRLLVL.

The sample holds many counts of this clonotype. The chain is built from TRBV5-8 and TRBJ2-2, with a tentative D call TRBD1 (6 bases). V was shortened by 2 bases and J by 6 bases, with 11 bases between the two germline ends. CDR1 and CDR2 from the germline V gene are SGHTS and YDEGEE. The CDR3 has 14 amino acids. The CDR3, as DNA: TGTGCCAGCAGCTTAATCTCAGGGGCCGGGGAGCTGTTTTTT. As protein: CASSLISGAGELFF.

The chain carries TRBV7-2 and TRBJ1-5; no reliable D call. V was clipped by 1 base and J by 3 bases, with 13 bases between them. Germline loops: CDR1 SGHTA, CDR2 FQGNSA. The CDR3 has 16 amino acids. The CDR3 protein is CASSLVGSRFNQPQHF. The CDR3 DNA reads TGTGCCAGCAGCTTAGTTGGCAGCCGATTCAATCAGCCCCAGCATTTT.

DNA for the CDR3: TGTGCCATCTCCCCGAGGTCTAGCGGATCAGATACGCAGTATTTT. Amino acid sequence: CAISPRSSGSDTQYF. This chain joins TRBV10-3 and TRBJ2-3; 7 bases align to TRBD2. J gave up 4 bases and V 8 bases, and 12 bases lay outside the gene matches. This CDR3 comprises 15 residues. CDR1 is ENHRY, CDR2 SYGVKD, per germline.

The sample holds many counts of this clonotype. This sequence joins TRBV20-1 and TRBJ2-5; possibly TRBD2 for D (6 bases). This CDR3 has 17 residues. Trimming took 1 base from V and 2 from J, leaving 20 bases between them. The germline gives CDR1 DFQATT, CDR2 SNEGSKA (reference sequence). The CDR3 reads CSARGGAGSGRQETQYF. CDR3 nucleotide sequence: TGCAGTGCTAGAGGCGGGGCGGGTAGCGGCAGACAAGAGACCCAGTACTTC.

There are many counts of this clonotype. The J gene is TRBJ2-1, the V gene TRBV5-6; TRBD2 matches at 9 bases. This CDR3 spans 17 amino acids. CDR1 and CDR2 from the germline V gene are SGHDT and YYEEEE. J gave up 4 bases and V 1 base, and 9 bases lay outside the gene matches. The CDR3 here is CASSLRPSGRTYNEQFF. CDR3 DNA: TGTGCCAGCAGCTTGAGACCCAGCGGGAGGACTTACAATGAGCAGTTCTTC.